This entry concerns a single T cell receptor (beta chain). TCRdb's table, derived via immunoSEQ multiplex PCR, lists solely in-frame clones and lacks some. The sample includes more than 350,000 clones, about 88% of them seen just once. This entry comes from a study of blood T cell repertoires in COVID-19. Germline-derived CDR1 and CDR2 are SEHNR and FQNEAQ (reference sequence). This CDR3 spans 14 amino acids. V lost 2 bases and J lost 1, with 9 bases in between. Participants' own reports of clinical history determined their cohort assignment. This receptor was obtained from a woman aged 18-35 years who had been exposed to COVID-19. This chain connects TRBV7-9 to TRBJ2-7; D may be TRBD1 (5 bases). Sequenced input: PBMCs or T cells enriched from blood (not recorded which). Written as DNA, the CDR3 is TGTGCCAGCAGCTTAATTCAGGGATCCTACGAGCAGTACTTC. Translated: CASSLIQGSYEQYF. Supplemented by reference TRBV7-9 and TRBJ2-7, the full variable domain reads DTGVSQNPRHKITKRGQNVTFRCDPISEHNRLYWYRQTLGQGPEFLTYFQNEAQLEKSRLLSDRFSAERPKGSFSTLEIQRTEQGDSAMYLCASSLIQGSYEQYFGPGTRLTVT.